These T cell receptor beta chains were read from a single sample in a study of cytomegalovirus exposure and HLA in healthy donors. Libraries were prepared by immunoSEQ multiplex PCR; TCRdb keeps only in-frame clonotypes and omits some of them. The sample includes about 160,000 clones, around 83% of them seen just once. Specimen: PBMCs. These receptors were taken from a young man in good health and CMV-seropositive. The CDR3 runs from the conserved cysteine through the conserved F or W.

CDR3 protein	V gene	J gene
CASSLGRVREKLFF	TRBV7-2	TRBJ1-4
CASSSTGTGIGLYGYTF	TRBV7-3	TRBJ1-2
CASSPGQGGIGELFF	TRBV5-4	TRBJ2-2
CASSSLRQPNYGYTF	TRBV11-2	TRBJ1-2
CATSNPTTGRLAGELFF	TRBV15	TRBJ2-2
CASSLGWEEGYGYTF	TRBV7-8	TRBJ1-2
CATSRSRGSNSPLHF	TRBV15	TRBJ1-6
CASSTATGTYEQYF	TRBV5-1	TRBJ2-7
CSVDRGENSQYF	TRBV29-1	TRBJ2-4
CASSPGGQGRYEQYF	TRBV6-5	TRBJ2-7
CASSEIETGGVYGYTF	TRBV5-4	TRBJ1-2
CACGRGNTIYF	TRBV30	TRBJ1-3
CASSLGTPNDRPINYGYTF	TRBV5-1	TRBJ1-2
CASSHGTGATYEQYF	TRBV27	TRBJ2-7
CASSHLTGGDQETQYF	TRBV5-6	TRBJ2-5
CASSQERTTNNEQFF	TRBV4-3	TRBJ2-1
CASSPRPGLGAYNSPLHF	TRBV7-2	TRBJ1-6
CASSLGGQGPQETQYF	TRBV5-1	TRBJ2-5
CASSPSVTYYGYTF	TRBV18	TRBJ1-2
CASSYSGGPSTDTQYF	TRBV7-9	TRBJ2-3
CSSSQLSSVIADTQYF	TRBV7-9	TRBJ2-3
CASSADRGQNSPLHF	TRBV25-1	TRBJ1-6
CASSEEGRDLGGYTF	TRBV6-1	TRBJ1-2
CASRASGGNDEQYF	TRBV6-6	TRBJ2-7
CASSQGQGDGAFF	TRBV14	TRBJ1-1
CASRQGANEKLFF	TRBV6-6	TRBJ1-4
CAWSAGLVSGANVLTF	TRBV30	TRBJ2-6
CASSLAAGEMNTEAFF	TRBV5-1	TRBJ1-1
CAITRGLTYEQYF	TRBV10-3	TRBJ2-7
CASSSGKGNTEAFF	TRBV7-6	TRBJ1-1
CASSAGTESRFVYEQYF	TRBV9	TRBJ2-7
CASSDTGRLAGNTIYF	TRBV25-1	TRBJ1-3
CASSSFDEQFF	TRBV5-6	TRBJ2-1
CSAYYYEQYF	TRBV20-1	TRBJ2-7
CASRYSGTSAYNEQFF	TRBV5-1	TRBJ2-1